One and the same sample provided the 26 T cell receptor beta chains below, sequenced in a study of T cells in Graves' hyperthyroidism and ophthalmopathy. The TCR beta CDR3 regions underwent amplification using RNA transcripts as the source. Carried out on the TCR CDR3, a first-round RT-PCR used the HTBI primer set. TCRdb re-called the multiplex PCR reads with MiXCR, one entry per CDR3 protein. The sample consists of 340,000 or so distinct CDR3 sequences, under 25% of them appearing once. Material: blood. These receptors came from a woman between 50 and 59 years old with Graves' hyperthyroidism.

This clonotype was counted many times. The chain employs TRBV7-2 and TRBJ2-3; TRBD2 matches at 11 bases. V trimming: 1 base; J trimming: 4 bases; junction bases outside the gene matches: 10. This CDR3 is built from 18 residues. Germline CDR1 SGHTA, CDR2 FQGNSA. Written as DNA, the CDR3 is TGTGCCAGCAGCTTAGGACTAGCGGGGCGATCCGTAGCAGATACGCAGTATTTT. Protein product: CASSLGLAGRSVADTQYF.

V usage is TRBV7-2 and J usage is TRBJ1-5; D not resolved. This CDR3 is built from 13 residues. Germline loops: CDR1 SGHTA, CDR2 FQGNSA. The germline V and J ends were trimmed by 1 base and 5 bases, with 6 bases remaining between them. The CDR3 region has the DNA TGTGCCAGCAGCTTAGAAGAGCATCAGCCCCAGCATTTT. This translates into CASSLEEHQPQHF.

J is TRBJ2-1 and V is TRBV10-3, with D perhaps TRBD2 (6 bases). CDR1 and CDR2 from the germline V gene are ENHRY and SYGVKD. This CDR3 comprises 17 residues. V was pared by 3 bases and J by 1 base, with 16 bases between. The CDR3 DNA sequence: TGTGCCATCAGTGACCACGCCGGGACTCCTTCCTACAATGAGCAGTTCTTC. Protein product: CAISDHAGTPSYNEQFF.

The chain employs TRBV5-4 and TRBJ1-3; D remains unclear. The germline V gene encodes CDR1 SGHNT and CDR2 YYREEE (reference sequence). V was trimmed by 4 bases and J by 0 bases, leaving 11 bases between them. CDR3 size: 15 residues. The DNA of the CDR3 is TGTGCCAGCAGCGTAGACACTTACTCTGGAAACACCATATATTTT. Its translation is CASSVDTYSGNTIYF.

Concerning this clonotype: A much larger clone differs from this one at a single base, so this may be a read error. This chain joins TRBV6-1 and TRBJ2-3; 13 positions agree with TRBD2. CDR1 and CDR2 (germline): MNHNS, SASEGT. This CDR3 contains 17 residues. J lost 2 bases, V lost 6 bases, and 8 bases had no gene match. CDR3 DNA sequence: TGTGCCAGCAGCCCTGGACTAGCGGGAGACTACACAGATACGCAGTATTTT. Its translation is CASSPGLAGDYTDTQYF.

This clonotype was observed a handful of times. Here the CDR3 reads CSASQSGGARQETQYF. CDR3 coding DNA: TGCAGTGCTAGCCAGTCGGGGGGGGCCCGCCAAGAGACCCAGTACTTC. V usage is TRBV20-1 and J usage is TRBJ2-5, with TRBD2 identical over 8 bases. There are 16 residues in the CDR3. The V gene's germline CDR1 is DFQATT and CDR2 SNEGSKA (reference sequence). V trimming: 3 bases; J trimming: 1 base; junction bases outside the gene matches: 10.

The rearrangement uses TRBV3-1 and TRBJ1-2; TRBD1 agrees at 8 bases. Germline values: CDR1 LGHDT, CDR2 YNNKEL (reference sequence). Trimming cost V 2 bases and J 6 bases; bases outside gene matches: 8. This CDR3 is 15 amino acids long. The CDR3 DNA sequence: TGTGCCAGCAGCCAAAGCGGAGACAGGGGCCATGGCTACACCTTC. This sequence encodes CASSQSGDRGHGYTF. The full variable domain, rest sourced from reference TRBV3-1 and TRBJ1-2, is DTAVSQTPKYLVTQMGNDKSIKCEQNLGHDTMYWYKQDSKKFLKIMFSYNNKELIINETVPNRFSPKSPDKAHLNLHINSLELGDSAVYFCASSQSGDRGHGYTFGSGTRLTVV.

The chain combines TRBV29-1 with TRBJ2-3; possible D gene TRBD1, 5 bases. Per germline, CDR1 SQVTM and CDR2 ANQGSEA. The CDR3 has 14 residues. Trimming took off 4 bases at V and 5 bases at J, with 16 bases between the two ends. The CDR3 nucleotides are TGCAGCGTTGTCGAGCGACAGCTTCGAGATACGCAGTATTTT. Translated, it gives CSVVERQLRDTQYF.

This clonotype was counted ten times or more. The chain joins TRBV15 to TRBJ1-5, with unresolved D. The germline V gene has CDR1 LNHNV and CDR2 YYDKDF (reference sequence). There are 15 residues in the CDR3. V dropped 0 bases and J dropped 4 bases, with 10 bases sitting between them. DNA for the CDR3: TGTGCCACCAGCAGAGAGGGTTTCGTGAATCAGCCCCAGCATTTT. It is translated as CATSREGFVNQPQHF.

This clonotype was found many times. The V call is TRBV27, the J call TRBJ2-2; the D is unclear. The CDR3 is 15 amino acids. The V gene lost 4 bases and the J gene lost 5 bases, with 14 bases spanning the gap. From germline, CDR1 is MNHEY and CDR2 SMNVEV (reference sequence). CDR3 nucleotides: TGTGCCAGCAGTTCCCGGGCAGGAGCTACCGGGGAGCTGTTTTTT. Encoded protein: CASSSRAGATGELFF.

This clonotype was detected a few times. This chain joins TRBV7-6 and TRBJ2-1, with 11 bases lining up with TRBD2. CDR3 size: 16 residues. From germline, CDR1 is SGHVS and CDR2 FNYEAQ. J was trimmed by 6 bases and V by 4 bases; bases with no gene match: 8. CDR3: CASSSISGGAANEQFF. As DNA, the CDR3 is TGTGCCAGCAGCTCCATTAGCGGGGGGGCGGCCAATGAGCAGTTCTTC.

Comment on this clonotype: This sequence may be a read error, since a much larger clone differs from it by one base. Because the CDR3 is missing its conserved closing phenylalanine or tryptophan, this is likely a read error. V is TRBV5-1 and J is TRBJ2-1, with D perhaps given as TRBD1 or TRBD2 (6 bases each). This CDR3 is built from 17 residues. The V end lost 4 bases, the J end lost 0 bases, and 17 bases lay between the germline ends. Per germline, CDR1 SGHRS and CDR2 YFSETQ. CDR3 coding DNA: TGCGCCAGCAGCCCGTTTGGAGGGGGGAGCTCCTACAATGAGCAGTTCCTC. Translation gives CASSPFGGGSSYNEQFL.

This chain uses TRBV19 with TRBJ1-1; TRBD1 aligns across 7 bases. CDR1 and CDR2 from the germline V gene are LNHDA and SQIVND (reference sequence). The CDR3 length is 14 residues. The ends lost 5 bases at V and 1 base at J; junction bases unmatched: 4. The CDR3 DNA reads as TGTGCCAGTAGTTTTGGACAGGCGAACACTGAAGCTTTCTTT. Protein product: CASSFGQANTEAFF.

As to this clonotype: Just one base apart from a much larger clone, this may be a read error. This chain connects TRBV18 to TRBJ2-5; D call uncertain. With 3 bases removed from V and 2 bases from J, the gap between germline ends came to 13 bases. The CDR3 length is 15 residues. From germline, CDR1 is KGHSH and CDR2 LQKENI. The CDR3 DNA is TGTGCCAGCTCACCCGGACCGGGTACACAAGAGACCCAGTACTTC. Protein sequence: CASSPGPGTQETQYF.

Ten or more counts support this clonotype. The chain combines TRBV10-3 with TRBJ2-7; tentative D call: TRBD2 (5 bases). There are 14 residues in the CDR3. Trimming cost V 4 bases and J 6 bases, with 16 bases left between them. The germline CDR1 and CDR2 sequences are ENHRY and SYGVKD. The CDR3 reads CAISVTSASGEQYF. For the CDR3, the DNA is TGTGCCATCAGTGTAACTAGTGCCTCTGGCGAGCAGTACTTC.

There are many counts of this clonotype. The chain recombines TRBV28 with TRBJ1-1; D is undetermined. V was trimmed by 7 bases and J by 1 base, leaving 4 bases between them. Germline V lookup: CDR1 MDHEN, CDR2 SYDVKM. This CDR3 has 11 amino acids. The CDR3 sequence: CASTKNTEAFF. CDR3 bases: TGTGCCAGCACTAAGAACACTGAAGCTTTCTTT.

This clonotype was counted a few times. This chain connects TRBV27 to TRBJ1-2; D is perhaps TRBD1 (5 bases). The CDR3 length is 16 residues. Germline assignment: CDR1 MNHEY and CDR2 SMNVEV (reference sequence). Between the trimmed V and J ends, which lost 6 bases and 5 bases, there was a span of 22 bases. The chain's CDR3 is CASSVSGTANPYGYTF. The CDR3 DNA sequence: TGTGCCAGCAGCGTGTCCGGGACCGCGAACCCGTATGGCTACACCTTC.

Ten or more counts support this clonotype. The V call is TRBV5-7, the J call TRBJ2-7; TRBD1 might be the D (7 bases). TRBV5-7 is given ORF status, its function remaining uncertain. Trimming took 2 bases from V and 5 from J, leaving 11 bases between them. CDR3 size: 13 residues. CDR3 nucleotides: TGTGCCAGCAGCTTCCAGGGGGGCCACGAGCAGTACTTC. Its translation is CASSFQGGHEQYF.

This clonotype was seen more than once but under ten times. The CDR3 loop reads CASSPDTLGFYQPQHF. The CDR3 region has the DNA TGTGCCAGCAGCCCTGATACTTTGGGGTTCTATCAGCCCCAGCATTTT. This chain uses TRBV4-2 with TRBJ1-5; D call uncertain. This CDR3 region has 16 residues. Trimming took off 4 bases at V and 5 bases at J, with 18 bases between the two ends. CDR1 and CDR2 (germline): LGHNA, YNFKEQ.

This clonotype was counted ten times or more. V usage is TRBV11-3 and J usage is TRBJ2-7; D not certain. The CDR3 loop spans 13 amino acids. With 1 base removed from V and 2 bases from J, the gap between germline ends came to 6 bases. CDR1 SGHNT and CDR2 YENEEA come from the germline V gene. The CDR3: CASSLVPTYEQYF. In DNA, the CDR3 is TGTGCCAGCAGCTTAGTACCGACCTACGAGCAGTACTTC.

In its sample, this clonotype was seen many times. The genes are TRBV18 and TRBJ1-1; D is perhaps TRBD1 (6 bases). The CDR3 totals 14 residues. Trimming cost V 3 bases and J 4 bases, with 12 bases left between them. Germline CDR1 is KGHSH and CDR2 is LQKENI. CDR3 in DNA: TGTGCCAGCTCACCCCAGGGGAGTGGCACTGAAGCTTTCTTT. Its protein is CASSPQGSGTEAFF. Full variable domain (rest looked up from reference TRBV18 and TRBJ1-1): NAGVMQNPRHLVRRRGQEARLRCSPMKGHSHVYWYRQLPEEGLKFMVYLQKENIIDESGMPKERFSAEFPKEGPSILRIQQVVRGDSAAYFCASSPQGSGTEAFFGQGTRLTVV.

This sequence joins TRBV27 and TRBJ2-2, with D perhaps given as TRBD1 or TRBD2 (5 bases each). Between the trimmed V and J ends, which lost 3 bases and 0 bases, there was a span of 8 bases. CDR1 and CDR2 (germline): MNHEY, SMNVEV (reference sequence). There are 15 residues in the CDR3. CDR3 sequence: CASSFREPNTGELFF. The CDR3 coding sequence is TGTGCCAGCAGTTTCAGGGAGCCGAACACCGGGGAGCTGTTTTTT.

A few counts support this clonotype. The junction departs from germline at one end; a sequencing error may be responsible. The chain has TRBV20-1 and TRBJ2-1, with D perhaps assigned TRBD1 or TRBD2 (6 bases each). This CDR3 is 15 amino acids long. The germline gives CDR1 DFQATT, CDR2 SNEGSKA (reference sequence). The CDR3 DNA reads TGCAGTGTTAGAGAGGGGGGTTGCTCCTACAATGAGCAGTTCTTC. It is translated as CSVREGGCSYNEQFF.

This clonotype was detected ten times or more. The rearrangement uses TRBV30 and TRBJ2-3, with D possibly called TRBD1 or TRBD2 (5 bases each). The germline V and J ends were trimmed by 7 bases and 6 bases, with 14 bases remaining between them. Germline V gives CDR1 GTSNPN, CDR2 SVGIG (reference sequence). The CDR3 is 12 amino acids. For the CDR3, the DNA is TGTGCCTCGGGGAATTGGGGGGATACGCAGTATTTT. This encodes CASGNWGDTQYF.

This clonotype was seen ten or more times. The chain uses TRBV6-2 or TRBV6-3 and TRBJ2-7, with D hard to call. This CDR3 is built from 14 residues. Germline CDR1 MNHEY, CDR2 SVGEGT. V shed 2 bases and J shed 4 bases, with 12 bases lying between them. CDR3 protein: CASSYGLSGYEQYF. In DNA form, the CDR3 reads TGTGCCAGCAGTTACGGGTTATCTGGGTACGAGCAGTACTTC.

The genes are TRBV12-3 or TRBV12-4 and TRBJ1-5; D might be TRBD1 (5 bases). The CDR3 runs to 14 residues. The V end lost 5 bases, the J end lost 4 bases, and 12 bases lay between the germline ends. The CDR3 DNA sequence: TGTGCCAGCAGTACCTGGGACGGGAATCAGCCCCAGCATTTT. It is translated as CASSTWDGNQPQHF.